This TCR beta chain was observed in a study of cytomegalovirus exposure and HLA in healthy donors. Both 60 Vbeta primers and 13 Jbeta primers went into the PCR. Data came from immunoSEQ multiplex PCR; TCRdb stores just in-frame clones and leaves some out. The data show 160,000 or so clones, 80% to 90% seen once. This clone showed up just a few times. Its antigen remains unidentified. Each donor's status was that of a healthy bone marrow donor. Findings and caveats of the study: In a later analysis, the majority of CMV-associated beta chains seemingly showed HLA restriction. Association of a missense DCLRE1C variant with TCR beta V- and J-gene trimming was reported in a later analysis.

Trimming stripped 8 bases from V and 0 bases from J, with 7 bases between. The CDR3 consists of 13 residues. Germline assignment: CDR1 SGHVS and CDR2 FQNEAQ. The chain employs TRBV7-8 and TRBJ2-2, with D uncertain. The receptor's source is a man between 50 and 59 years old in good health and CMV-seropositive. The specimen was PBMCs. The CDR3 sequence is CASPQSNTGELFF. The CDR3 coding sequence is TGTGCCAGCCCCCAATCGAACACCGGGGAGCTGTTTTTT.